This entry lists 2 T cell receptor beta chains sequenced from one sample in a study of vaccination effects on CD4 cells after COVID-19. Before any sequencing was done, the ViraFEST assay used viral peptide pools to expand antigen-specific CD4+ T cells. Isolating CD4+ T cells followed roughly ten days of culture. This individual tested PCR-positive for SARS-CoV-2 infection between March and December 2020. All participants had two doses of either the BNT162b2 or mRNA-1273 vaccine. These receptors have no known antigen. The data were produced by immunoSEQ multiplex PCR, yet TCRdb's version contains in-frame clones alone and is incomplete. This sample has some 14,000 clones, with 76% found just once. The starting material was CD4+ T cells from PBMCs cultured with HCoV-NL63 spike peptides, obtained after COVID-19 vaccination. These receptors were obtained from a human donor who had a prior SARS-CoV-2 infection.

This clone was seen a few times. J is TRBJ1-2 and V is TRBV29-1; D is unresolved. Germline values: CDR1 SQVTM, CDR2 ANQGSEA. This CDR3 is built from 11 residues. V dropped 6 bases and J dropped 7 bases, with 12 bases sitting between them. The CDR3 DNA follows: TGCAGCGTGGTAATAAGGAGTGGCTACACCTTC. Translated, it gives CSVVIRSGYTF.

This clone was seen once. This chain links TRBV10-3 with TRBJ2-7; 14 bases are shared with TRBD2. CDR3 size: 18 residues. Germline V lookup: CDR1 ENHRY, CDR2 SYGVKD. V was clipped by 6 bases and J by 3 bases; unmatched bases: 13. CDR3 protein: CAISRTSGRPVSDYEQYF. The CDR3 coding sequence is TGTGCCATCAGCAGGACTAGCGGGAGGCCAGTGTCGGACTACGAGCAGTACTTC.